These 5 T cell receptor beta chains share one sample of origin, sequenced in a study of T cells in tumors after PD-1 blockade. The method was immunoSEQ multiplex PCR; TCRdb's version includes in-frame clones alone and lacks a portion of them. The sample has about 59,000 clones, just under 80% seen once; the top ten hold around an eighth. This specimen was PBMCs, taken before anti-PD-1 treatment. These receptors were taken from a human donor with basal cell carcinoma.

The rearrangement links TRBV20-1 to TRBJ2-7; D is ambiguous. Germline CDR1 DFQATT, CDR2 SNEGSKA (reference sequence). CDR3 length: 11 residues. Trimming pared 5 bases from V and 4 bases from J, leaving 9 bases between. CDR3: CSAAHLYEQYF. The CDR3 DNA is TGCAGTGCTGCACACCTATACGAGCAGTACTTC.

V gene TRBV4-1 combines with J gene TRBJ1-2; D not resolved. Germline CDR1 and CDR2: MGHRA and YSYEKL. The germline V and J ends were trimmed by 1 base and 1 base, with 7 bases remaining between them. The CDR3 is made up of 14 amino acids. In nucleotides, the CDR3 is TGCGCCAGCAGCCAAGTCGTGGTTAACTATGGCTACACCTTC. Translated: CASSQVVVNYGYTF.

This chain joins TRBV20-1 and TRBJ2-2, with a weak D call TRBD1 (6 bases). The CDR3 is 11 amino acids. V was clipped by 6 bases and J by 7 bases, with 9 bases between them. CDR1 DFQATT and CDR2 SNEGSKA come from the germline V gene (reference sequence). Written as DNA, the CDR3 is TGCAGTGCAAGGGGGAGCGGGGAGCTGTTTTTT. It yields the protein CSARGSGELFF.

This clone occurred a few times. V is TRBV6-2 or TRBV6-3 and J is TRBJ1-1, with 9 bases lining up with TRBD1. V shed 5 bases, J shed 4 bases, and the junction held 5 bases outside the gene matches. The CDR3 extends over 14 amino acids. Per the germline V gene, CDR1 is MNHEY and CDR2 is SVGEGT. CDR3 amino acids: CASSKNRGLTEAFF. DNA for the CDR3: TGTGCCAGCAGTAAAAACAGGGGGCTCACTGAAGCTTTCTTT.

The table lists this clone with a count of one. The chain has TRBV11-3 and TRBJ1-1, with D possibly being TRBD1 (6 bases). Germline loops: CDR1 SGHNT, CDR2 YENEEA. There are 15 residues in the CDR3. V was clipped by 4 bases and J by 2 bases, with 14 bases between them. DNA for the CDR3: TGTGCCAGCAGCTCGGACAGTCAATTTAACACTGAAGCTTTCTTT. Protein sequence: CASSSDSQFNTEAFF.